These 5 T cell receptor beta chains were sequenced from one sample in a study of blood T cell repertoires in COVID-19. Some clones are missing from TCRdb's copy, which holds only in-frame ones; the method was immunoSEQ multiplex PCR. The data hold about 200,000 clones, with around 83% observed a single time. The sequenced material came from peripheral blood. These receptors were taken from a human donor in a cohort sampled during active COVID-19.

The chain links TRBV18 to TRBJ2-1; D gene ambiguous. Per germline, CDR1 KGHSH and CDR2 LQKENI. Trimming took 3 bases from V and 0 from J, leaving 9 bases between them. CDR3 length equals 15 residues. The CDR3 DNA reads TGTGCCAGCTCACCCCCATCCAACTCCTACAATGAGCAGTTCTTC. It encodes CASSPPSNSYNEQFF.

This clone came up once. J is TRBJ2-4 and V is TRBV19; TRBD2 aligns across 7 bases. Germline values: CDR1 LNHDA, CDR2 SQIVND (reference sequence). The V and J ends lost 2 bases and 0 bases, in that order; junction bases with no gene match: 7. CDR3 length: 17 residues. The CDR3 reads CASSITGGSLAKNIQYF. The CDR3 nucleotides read TGTGCCAGTAGTATAACGGGGGGTAGTTTAGCCAAAAACATTCAGTACTTC.

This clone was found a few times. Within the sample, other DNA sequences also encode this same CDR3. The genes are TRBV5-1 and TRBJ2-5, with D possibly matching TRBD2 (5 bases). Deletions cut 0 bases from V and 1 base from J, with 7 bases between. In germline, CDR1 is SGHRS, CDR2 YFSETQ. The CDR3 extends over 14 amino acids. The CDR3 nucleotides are TGCGCCAGCAGCTTGGTAGCGTCCCAAGAGACCCAGTACTTC. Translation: CASSLVASQETQYF.

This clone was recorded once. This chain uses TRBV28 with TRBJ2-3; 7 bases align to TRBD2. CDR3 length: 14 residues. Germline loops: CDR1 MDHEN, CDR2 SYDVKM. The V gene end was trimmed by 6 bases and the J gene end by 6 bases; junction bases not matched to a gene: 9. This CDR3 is CASRSGGTWDTQYF. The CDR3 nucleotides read TGTGCCAGCAGGTCCGGGGGGACCTGGGATACGCAGTATTTT.

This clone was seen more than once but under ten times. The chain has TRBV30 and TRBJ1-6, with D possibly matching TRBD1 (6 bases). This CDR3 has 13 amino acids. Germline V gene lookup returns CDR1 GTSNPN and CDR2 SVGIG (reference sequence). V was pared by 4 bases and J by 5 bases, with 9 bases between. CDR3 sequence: CAWTTGHNSPLHF. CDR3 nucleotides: TGTGCCTGGACGACAGGCCATAATTCACCCCTCCACTTT. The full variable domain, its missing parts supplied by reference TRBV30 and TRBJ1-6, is SQTIHQWPATLVQPVGSPLSLECTVEGTSNPNLYWYRQAAGRGLQLLFYSVGIGQISSEVPQNLSASRPQDRQFILSSKKLLLSDSGFYLCAWTTGHNSPLHFGNGTRLTVT.